The 24 T cell receptor beta chains below were found in one sample sequenced in a study of graft-versus-host responses after intestinal transplantation. Their antigens are not known. TCRdb's copy holds only in-frame clones and misses some; the assay was immunoSEQ multiplex PCR. Of approximately 79,000 clones in the sample, roughly four fifths are singletons; the top ten hold 0.65% to 0.95%. The sample in question was unstimulated CD4+ T cells sorted from spleen or lymph node cells, obtained before intestinal transplant. These receptors all come from a human donor who received an intestinal transplant.

The CDR3 protein is CASSPVIGRHSPLHF. As DNA, the CDR3 is TGTGCCAGCTCACCCGTTATAGGGAGGCATTCACCCCTCCACTTT. This chain joins TRBV18 and TRBJ1-6; D is unclear. The CDR3 totals 15 residues. Germline-derived CDR1 and CDR2 are KGHSH and LQKENI. V shed 3 bases and J shed 8 bases, with 14 bases lying between them.

The chain has TRBV2 and TRBJ1-5; TRBD1 aligns across 7 bases. CDR3 length equals 14 residues. The V gene's germline CDR1 is SNHLY and CDR2 FYNNEI. With V trimmed by 7 bases and J by 6 bases, 9 bases remained unmatched. The CDR3 protein is CASTGDSRTQPQHF. The CDR3 bases are TGTGCCAGCACCGGGGACAGTCGGACTCAGCCCCAGCATTTT. Full variable domain (rest looked up from reference TRBV2 and TRBJ1-5): EPEVTQTPSHQVTQMGQEVILRCVPISNHLYFYWYRQILGQKVEFLVSFYNNEISEKSEIFDDQFSVERPDGSNFTLKIRSTKLEDSAMYFCASTGDSRTQPQHFGDGTRLSIL.

This sequence joins TRBV28 and TRBJ2-7, with D maybe TRBD1 (6 bases). The CDR3 length is 12 residues. V was trimmed by 8 bases and J by 2 bases, leaving 10 bases between them. The germline V gene encodes CDR1 MDHEN and CDR2 SYDVKM. CDR3 DNA sequence: TGTGCCAGCTCGAGACAGGCCTACGAGCAGTACTTC. Its protein is CASSRQAYEQYF.

The rearrangement links TRBV5-1 to TRBJ1-2, with D hard to call. The CDR3 has 15 residues. Germline lookup yields CDR1 SGHRS and CDR2 YFSETQ. Trimming removed 2 bases at V and 3 bases at J, with 14 bases between. The CDR3 here is CASSLDLGSYYGYTF. Here the CDR3 DNA reads TGCGCCAGCAGCTTAGATCTCGGGTCTTACTATGGCTACACCTTC.

The V gene is TRBV30, the J gene TRBJ1-2, with 8 bases aligning to TRBD1. The CDR3 runs to 13 residues. The germline V gene encodes CDR1 GTSNPN and CDR2 SVGIG (reference sequence). The junction had 8 bases not matched to a gene; V was cut back by 3 bases and J by 8 bases. The CDR3 here is CAWSLDRGGGYTF. In nucleotides, the CDR3 is TGTGCCTGGAGCCTTGACAGGGGAGGCGGCTACACCTTC.

The V and J genes are TRBV14 and TRBJ1-1; TRBD1 agrees at 9 bases. There are 18 residues in the CDR3. Germline assignment: CDR1 SGHDN and CDR2 FVKESK. The J segment lost 1 base and the V segment lost 1 base, leaving 10 bases of the junction unmatched. The CDR3 DNA follows: TGTGCCAGCAGCCAAGTTTGGAGGACAGGGGACCCGAACACTGAAGCTTTCTTT. Its protein product is CASSQVWRTGDPNTEAFF.

The chain combines TRBV15 with TRBJ1-3, with D unclear. V dropped 4 bases and J dropped 0 bases, with 7 bases sitting between them. The CDR3 has 14 amino acids. Germline CDR1 is LNHNV and CDR2 is YYDKDF (reference sequence). The chain's CDR3 is CATSIQSSGNTIYF. The DNA of the CDR3 is TGTGCCACCAGCATACAGAGCTCTGGAAACACCATATATTTT. Variable domain in full (rest from reference TRBV15 and TRBJ1-3): DAMVIQNPRYQVTQFGKPVTLSCSQTLNHNVMYWYQQKSSQAPKLLFHYYDKDFNNEADTPDNFQSRRPNTSFCFLDIRSPGLGDTAMYLCATSIQSSGNTIYFGEGSWLTVV.

The gene calls are TRBV7-2 and TRBJ2-3; D call uncertain. The CDR3 sequence is 14 residues long. Germline CDR1 SGHTA, CDR2 FQGNSA. Trimming took 1 base from V and 0 from J, leaving 5 bases between them. CDR3 loop: CASSLESSTDTQYF. The CDR3 DNA reads TGTGCCAGCAGCTTAGAGAGTAGCACAGATACGCAGTATTTT.

The chain has TRBV19 and TRBJ2-3; 8 bases are shared with TRBD2. The CDR3 is made up of 15 amino acids. Germline-derived CDR1 and CDR2 are LNHDA and SQIVND (reference sequence). Germline trimming cut 8 bases from V and 3 bases from J; bases unmatched to any gene: 10. The CDR3 DNA reads TGTGCCAGTCTGGGGAGCGGGAGAGGTACAGATACGCAGTATTTT. Protein product: CASLGSGRGTDTQYF.

The chain employs TRBV10-2 and TRBJ2-6, with 10 positions matching TRBD2. Germline V gene lookup returns CDR1 WSHSY and CDR2 SAAADI. The V gene end was trimmed by 6 bases and the J gene end by 0 bases; junction bases not matched to a gene: 11. The CDR3 runs 19 residues. The CDR3 here is CASRGLAPRGGSGANVLTF. The CDR3, as DNA: TGCGCCAGCAGGGGACTAGCGCCTCGGGGAGGCTCTGGGGCCAACGTCCTGACTTTC.

J is TRBJ2-7 and V is TRBV4-1, with TRBD1 identical over 9 bases. V gave up 3 bases and J gave up 6 bases; unmatched junction bases: 12. Germline V gene sequence: CDR1 MGHRA, CDR2 YSYEKL. The CDR3 runs 16 residues. The CDR3 loop is CASSHLPGQGLGEQYF. DNA of the CDR3: TGCGCCAGCAGCCACCTCCCGGGACAGGGACTCGGCGAGCAGTACTTC.

The chain links TRBV5-1 to TRBJ2-6, with 9 bases that match TRBD1. The junction had 2 bases not matched to a gene; V was cut back by 7 bases and J by 0 bases. CDR3 length equals 15 residues. Germline V gives CDR1 SGHRS, CDR2 YFSETQ. This CDR3 is CASGTGNSGANVLTF. The CDR3 DNA follows: TGCGCCAGCGGGACAGGGAACTCTGGGGCCAACGTCCTGACTTTC.

This clone was counted once. The rearrangement links TRBV20-1 to TRBJ1-4; D ambiguous. The CDR3 length is 11 residues. The ends were cut back, 2 bases at V and 7 bases at J, with 5 bases in the middle. From germline, CDR1 is DFQATT and CDR2 SNEGSKA (reference sequence). Here the CDR3 reads CSARPLEKLFF. The CDR3 DNA sequence: TGCAGTGCTAGACCCCTTGAAAAACTGTTTTTT.

This chain uses TRBV15 with TRBJ2-1, with a tentative D call TRBD2 (6 bases). V was pared by 0 bases and J by 5 bases, with 8 bases between. CDR1 is LNHNV, CDR2 YYDKDF, per germline (reference sequence). The CDR3 loop spans 14 amino acids. CDR3 sequence: CATSRELAHNEQFF. As DNA, the CDR3 is TGTGCCACCAGCAGAGAACTAGCCCACAATGAGCAGTTCTTC.

The chain recombines TRBV2 with TRBJ1-2; weak D call: TRBD1 (6 bases). The germline V and J ends were trimmed by 4 bases and 2 bases, with 8 bases remaining between them. The germline CDR1 and CDR2 sequences are SNHLY and FYNNEI. CDR3 length equals 13 residues. In nucleotides, the CDR3 is TGTGCCAGCAGTGTCGACAGGAACTATGGCTACACCTTC. Its protein is CASSVDRNYGYTF. Full variable domain (missing parts from reference TRBV2 and TRBJ1-2): EPEVTQTPSHQVTQMGQEVILRCVPISNHLYFYWYRQILGQKVEFLVSFYNNEISEKSEIFDDQFSVERPDGSNFTLKIRSTKLEDSAMYFCASSVDRNYGYTFGSGTRLTVV.

With regard to this clone: Distinct nucleotide sequences in the sample also encode this CDR3. CDR3 in amino acids: CASSSGQGHGYTF. CDR3 in DNA: TGTGCCAGCAGCTCCGGACAGGGCCATGGCTACACCTTC. V gene TRBV7-2 combines with J gene TRBJ1-2, with 8 bases that match TRBD1. This CDR3 is built from 13 residues. The germline V gene encodes CDR1 SGHTA and CDR2 FQGNSA. Trimming removed 4 bases from V and 6 bases from J; junction bases left unmatched: 4.

The V gene is TRBV2, the J gene TRBJ2-7, with TRBD1 identical over 7 bases. Germline V gene sequence: CDR1 SNHLY, CDR2 FYNNEI. The CDR3 covers 16 residues. Germline trimming cut 2 bases from V and 3 bases from J; bases unmatched to any gene: 10. CDR3 nucleotides: TGTGCCAGCAGTGAAACGAAGGGGGCGCCGAGCTACGAGCAGTACTTC. Amino acids: CASSETKGAPSYEQYF.

This rearrangement joins TRBV5-5 to TRBJ1-4, with TRBD1 identical over 8 bases. The CDR3 sequence is 15 residues long. From germline, CDR1 is SGHKS and CDR2 YYEKEE (reference sequence). Trimming removed 2 bases from V and 8 bases from J; junction bases left unmatched: 8. For the CDR3, the DNA is TGTGCCAGCAGCTTTCAGGACAGGGTGGCAGAAAAACTGTTTTTT. Translating it yields CASSFQDRVAEKLFF.

This clone appeared a few times. This chain connects TRBV2 to TRBJ2-7; possibly TRBD1 for D (5 bases). This CDR3 region has 13 residues. Trimming removed 4 bases from V and 9 bases from J, with 16 bases in between. Per germline, CDR1 SNHLY and CDR2 FYNNEI. The CDR3 is CASSVGRAQGQYF. DNA for the CDR3: TGTGCCAGCAGTGTGGGCAGGGCTCAGGGGCAGTACTTC.

The chain uses TRBV14 and TRBJ2-5, with 7 nucleotides matching TRBD1. CDR1 SGHDN and CDR2 FVKESK come from the germline V gene. This CDR3 contains 14 residues. V lost 0 bases to trimming and J lost 5 bases; unmatched junction nucleotides: 3. CDR3 sequence reads: CASSQDDRAETQYF. Written as DNA, the CDR3 is TGTGCCAGCAGCCAAGACGACAGGGCCGAGACCCAGTACTTC.

The chain has TRBV15 and TRBJ2-5; 9 bases agree with TRBD2. After removal of 5 bases from V and 2 bases from J, the junction contained 12 bases not matched to a gene. Germline loops: CDR1 LNHNV, CDR2 YYDKDF (reference sequence). CDR3 size: 17 residues. CDR3 protein: CATSSGELAGVQETQYF. CDR3 nucleotides: TGTGCCACCAGCTCTGGGGAACTAGCGGGCGTACAAGAGACCCAGTACTTC.

The chain combines TRBV28 with TRBJ2-1; 9 bases fit TRBD2. Germline values: CDR1 MDHEN, CDR2 SYDVKM. V gave up 5 bases and J gave up 7 bases; unmatched junction bases: 12. The CDR3 is made up of 16 amino acids. CDR3 protein: CASSPSGREGHNEQFF. The CDR3 DNA sequence: TGTGCCAGCAGTCCCTCGGGGCGGGAGGGCCATAATGAGCAGTTCTTC.

The CDR3 here is CASSHSGTGGQQYF. CDR3 DNA sequence: TGTGCCAGCAGCCACTCCGGGACAGGGGGCCAGCAGTACTTC. This rearrangement joins TRBV11-1 to TRBJ2-7, with 12 bases that match TRBD1. The CDR3 loop spans 14 amino acids. The ends lost 5 bases at V and 8 bases at J; junction bases unmatched: 7. The germline gives CDR1 SGHAT, CDR2 FQDESV (reference sequence).

The rearrangement joins TRBV6-6 to TRBJ1-2; possibly TRBD1 for D (6 bases). The CDR3 is 12 amino acids. Germline-derived CDR1 and CDR2 are MNHNY and SVGAGI (reference sequence). V dropped 2 bases and J dropped 8 bases, with 9 bases sitting between them. CDR3 loop: CASSYGGGGYTF. The CDR3 nucleotides are TGTGCCAGCAGTTACGGGGGCGGGGGCTACACCTTC.